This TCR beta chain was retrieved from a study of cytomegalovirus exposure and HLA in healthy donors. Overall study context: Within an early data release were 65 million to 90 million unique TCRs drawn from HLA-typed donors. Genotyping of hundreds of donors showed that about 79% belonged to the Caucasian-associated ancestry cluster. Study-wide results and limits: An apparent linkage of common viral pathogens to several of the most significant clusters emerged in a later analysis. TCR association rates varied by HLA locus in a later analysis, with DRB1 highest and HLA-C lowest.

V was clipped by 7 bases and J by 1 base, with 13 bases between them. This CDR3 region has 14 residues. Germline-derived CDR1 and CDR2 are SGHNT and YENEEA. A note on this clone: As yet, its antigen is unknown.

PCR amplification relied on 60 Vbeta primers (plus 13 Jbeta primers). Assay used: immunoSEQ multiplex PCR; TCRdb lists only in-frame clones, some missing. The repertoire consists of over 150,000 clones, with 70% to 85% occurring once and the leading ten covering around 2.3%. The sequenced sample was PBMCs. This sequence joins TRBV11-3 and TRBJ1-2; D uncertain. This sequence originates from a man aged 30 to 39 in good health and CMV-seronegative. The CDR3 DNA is TGTGCCAGCACCCCGGTCCCGGGTAACTATGGCTACACCTTC. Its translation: CASTPVPGNYGYTF.